Following are 8 T cell receptor beta chains from one sample sequenced in a study of T cell clones after liver transplantation. The table came from immunoSEQ multiplex PCR; TCRdb's copy has only in-frame clones and leaves some out. The table has more than 95,000 clones, around 83% seen once; the top ten hold over 0.9%. Sequenced material: CD4+ T cells from blood, taken before liver transplant. These receptors came from a human donor who received a liver transplant.

This chain links TRBV19 with TRBJ1-1; D uncertain. CDR1 is LNHDA, CDR2 SQIVND, per germline (reference sequence). Trimming shortened V by 5 bases and J by 11 bases, and 12 bases separated the two germline ends. The CDR3 is 11 residues long. CDR3 in DNA: TGTGCCAGTAGTGGGTCCTGGTGGGCTTTCTTT. This translates into CASSGSWWAFF.

The genes are TRBV11-1 and TRBJ1-4; 8 bases align to TRBD1. This CDR3 contains 16 residues. Germline CDR1 and CDR2: SGHAT and FQDESV (reference sequence). Trimming took 2 bases from V and 8 from J; bases not matched to a gene: 10. The CDR3 loop reads CASSLRDRRLSEKLFF. The CDR3 DNA is TGTGCCAGCAGCTTACGGGACAGGCGGTTGAGCGAAAAACTGTTTTTT.

The chain uses TRBV6-5 and TRBJ2-7; no clear D. The CDR3 spans 15 residues. Per the germline V gene, CDR1 is MNHEY and CDR2 is SVGAGI. Trimming shortened V by 0 bases and J by 0 bases, and 9 bases separated the two germline ends. The DNA for the CDR3 is TGTGCCAGCAGTTACTCGGTACAGAACTCCTACGAGCAGTACTTC. This translates into CASSYSVQNSYEQYF.

The gene calls are TRBV7-2 and TRBJ1-4, with D uncertain. Germline V lookup: CDR1 SGHTA, CDR2 FQGNSA. The V end was cut by 1 base, the J end by 4 bases, with 10 bases between. The CDR3 extends over 15 amino acids. The CDR3 DNA reads TGTGCCAGCAGCTTAGGGGCCGGCTATAATGAAAAACTGTTTTTT. Translated: CASSLGAGYNEKLFF. Filled out from reference TRBV7-2 and TRBJ1-4, the complete variable domain reads GAGVSQSPSNKVTEKGKDVELRCDPISGHTALYWYRQSLGQGLEFLIYFQGNSAPDKSGLPSDRFSAERTGGSVSTLTIQRTQQEDSAVYLCASSLGAGYNEKLFFGSGTQLSVL.

J is TRBJ1-1 and V is TRBV6-1; 8 bases align to TRBD1. Per germline, CDR1 MNHNS and CDR2 SASEGT. After removal of 4 bases from V and 3 bases from J, the junction contained 7 bases not matched to a gene. The CDR3 covers 15 residues. The CDR3 is CASSVNQGADTEAFF. The CDR3 DNA reads TGTGCCAGCAGTGTTAACCAGGGGGCAGACACTGAAGCTTTCTTT.

The sample holds a few counts of this clone. This chain joins TRBV7-3 and TRBJ1-3; D perhaps matches TRBD1 (6 bases). Germline V gene sequence: CDR1 SGHTA, CDR2 FQGTGA. Trimming took off 1 base at V and 0 bases at J, with 7 bases between the two ends. This CDR3 comprises 15 residues. The CDR3 reads CASSLMGASGNTIYF. CDR3 in DNA: TGTGCCAGCAGCTTAATGGGGGCCTCTGGAAACACCATATATTTT.

The chain has TRBV10-3 and TRBJ2-7; 7 positions match TRBD1. Trimming cost V 6 bases and J 1 base; bases outside gene matches: 3. CDR3 size: 13 residues. Germline assignment: CDR1 ENHRY and CDR2 SYGVKD. The CDR3 bases are TGTGCCATCAGACCGGGACAGTCCTACGAGCAGTACTTC. It translates to CAIRPGQSYEQYF.

The rearrangement links TRBV19 to TRBJ2-6; 7 bases are shared with TRBD1. Germline lookup yields CDR1 LNHDA and CDR2 SQIVND (reference sequence). The CDR3 spans 18 residues. V dropped 8 bases and J dropped 0; count of bases not matched to a gene: 13. CDR3 DNA sequence: TGTGCCAGTCGCCCAGGTAGACAGGGTCCCTCTGGGGCCAACGTCCTGACTTTC. Protein: CASRPGRQGPSGANVLTF.